This T cell receptor (beta chain) was retrieved from a study of cytotoxic CD8 clonotypes in ibrutinib-treated CLL. Study at large: Results showed approximately 25 partial and 2 complete responses; following median about 68 months, approximately 14 remained remitted, roughly 12 advanced. Response samples came after a median about 11 months of treatment, range 6 to 36. Samples averaged roughly 260,000 productive templates and approximately 100,000 productive rearrangements.

Profiling relied on immunoSEQ multiplex PCR, and the TCRdb table lists in-frame clones only, not all of them. The sample lists 150,000 or so clones, 75% to 80% occurring once. The TCR beta libraries used approximately 2 micrograms of genomic DNA that came from cryopreserved PBMCs. Sequencing used PBMCs, obtained after 24 months of ibrutinib treatment. The origin of this receptor is a human donor with chronic lymphocytic leukemia.

CDR3 bases: TGTGCCAGCTCACCACCCGGCGGGACGGTTGGGACCCAGTACTTC. Translation: CASSPPGGTVGTQYF. The gene calls are TRBV18 and TRBJ2-5; D perhaps matches TRBD2 (6 bases). Trimming took off 0 bases at V and 7 bases at J, with 15 bases between the two ends. CDR1 KGHSH and CDR2 LQKENI come from the germline V gene. This CDR3 contains 15 residues.